The T cell receptor (beta chain) under discussion was sequenced for a study of circulating and synovial CD4+ cells in juvenile arthritis. Broader study findings: These blood cells shared more CDR3 sequences with synovium than bulk blood.

As to this clone: Its antigen is unknown.

Method: immunoSEQ multiplex PCR; TCRdb's copy keeps in-frame clones and lacks some. This sample has approximately 35,000 clones; 90% to 95% occur once, and the top ten carry less than 0.2%. Samples derive from patients with active juvenile idiopathic arthritis. The CDR3 has 13 residues. Trimming took 8 bases from V and 6 from J; bases not matched to a gene: 7. Germline V gene sequence: CDR1 MNHEY, CDR2 SVGAGI. The V and J genes are TRBV6-5 and TRBJ2-1, with 7 positions matching TRBD2. Sequencing was done on a sample of CD4+ T cells from blood. This TCR derives from a human donor with juvenile idiopathic arthritis. This chain's CDR3 is CASLVPGGNEQFF. The CDR3 DNA reads as TGTGCCAGCCTGGTACCGGGGGGCAATGAGCAGTTCTTC.